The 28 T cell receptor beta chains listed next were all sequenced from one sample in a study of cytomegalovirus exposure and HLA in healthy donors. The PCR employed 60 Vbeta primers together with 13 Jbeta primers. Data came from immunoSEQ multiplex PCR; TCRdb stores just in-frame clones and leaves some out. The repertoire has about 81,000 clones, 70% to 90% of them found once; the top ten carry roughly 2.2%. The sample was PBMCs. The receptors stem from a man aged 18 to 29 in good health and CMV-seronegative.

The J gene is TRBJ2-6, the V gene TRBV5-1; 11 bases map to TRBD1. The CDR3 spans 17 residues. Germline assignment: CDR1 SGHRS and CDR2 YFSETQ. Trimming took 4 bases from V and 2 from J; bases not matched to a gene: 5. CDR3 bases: TGCGCCAGCAGCCCAAGGACAGGGGGCGCTGGGGCCAACGTCCTGACTTTC. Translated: CASSPRTGGAGANVLTF. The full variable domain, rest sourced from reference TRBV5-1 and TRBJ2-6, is KAGVTQTPRYLIKTRGQQVTLSCSPISGHRSVSWYQQTPGQGLQFLFEYFSETQRNKGNFPGRFSGRQFSNSRSEMNVSTLELGDSALYLCASSPRTGGAGANVLTFGAGSRLTVL.

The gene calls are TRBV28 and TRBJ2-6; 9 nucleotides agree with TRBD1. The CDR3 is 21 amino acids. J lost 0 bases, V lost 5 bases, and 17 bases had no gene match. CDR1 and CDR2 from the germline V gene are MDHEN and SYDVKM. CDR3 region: CASSVPGQGRAGSSGANVLTF. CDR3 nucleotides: TGTGCCAGCAGTGTCCCGGGACAGGGCCGGGCAGGTAGCTCTGGGGCCAACGTCCTGACTTTC.

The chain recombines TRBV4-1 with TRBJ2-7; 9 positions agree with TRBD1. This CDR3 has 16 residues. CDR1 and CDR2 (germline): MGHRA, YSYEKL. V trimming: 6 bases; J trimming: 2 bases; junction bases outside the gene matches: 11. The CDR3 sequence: CASRATGGAPTYEQYF. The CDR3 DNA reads TGCGCCAGCAGGGCCACAGGGGGCGCCCCAACCTACGAGCAGTACTTC.

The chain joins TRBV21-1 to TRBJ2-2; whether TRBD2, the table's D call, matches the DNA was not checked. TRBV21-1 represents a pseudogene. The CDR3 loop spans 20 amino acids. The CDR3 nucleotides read TGTGCCAGCAGCAGTAGACTAGCGGGAGGGCCCATTACCCGCACCGGGGAGCTGTTTTTT. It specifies CASSSRLAGGPITRTGELFF.

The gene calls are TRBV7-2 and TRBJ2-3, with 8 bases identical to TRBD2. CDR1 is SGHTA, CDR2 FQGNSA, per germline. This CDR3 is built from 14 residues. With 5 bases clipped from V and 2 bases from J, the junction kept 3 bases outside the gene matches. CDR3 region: CASSRGGPTDTQYF. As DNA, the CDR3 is TGTGCCAGCAGCCGGGGGGGCCCCACAGATACGCAGTATTTT. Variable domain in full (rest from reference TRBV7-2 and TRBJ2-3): GAGVSQSPSNKVTEKGKDVELRCDPISGHTALYWYRQSLGQGLEFLIYFQGNSAPDKSGLPSDRFSAERTGGSVSTLTIQRTQQEDSAVYLCASSRGGPTDTQYFGPGTRLTVL.

The chain's CDR3 is CASSQAGTSGRSDNEQFF. The CDR3 DNA is TGTGCCAGCAGCCAAGCCGGGACTAGCGGGAGATCGGACAATGAGCAGTTCTTC. This chain joins TRBV4-2 and TRBJ2-1, with 14 nucleotides matching TRBD2. CDR1 and CDR2 (germline): LGHNA, YNFKEQ. The V gene end was trimmed by 1 base and the J gene end by 5 bases; junction bases not matched to a gene: 7. The CDR3 has 18 amino acids.

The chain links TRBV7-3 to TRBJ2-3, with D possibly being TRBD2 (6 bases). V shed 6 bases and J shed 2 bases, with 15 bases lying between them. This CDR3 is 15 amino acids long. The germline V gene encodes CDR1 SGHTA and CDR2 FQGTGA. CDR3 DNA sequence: TGTGCCAGCAGGGGTAGCGGACAACCCACAGATACGCAGTATTTT. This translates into CASRGSGQPTDTQYF.

CDR3 protein: CASSYTGQGNTEAFF. The CDR3 bases are TGTGCCAGCAGTTATACGGGACAGGGGAACACTGAAGCTTTCTTT. This chain links TRBV9 with TRBJ1-1, with 9 bases fitting TRBD1. V lost 5 bases and J lost 1; bases outside the gene matches: 6. The germline V gene encodes CDR1 SGDLS and CDR2 YYNGEE. The CDR3 is made up of 15 amino acids.

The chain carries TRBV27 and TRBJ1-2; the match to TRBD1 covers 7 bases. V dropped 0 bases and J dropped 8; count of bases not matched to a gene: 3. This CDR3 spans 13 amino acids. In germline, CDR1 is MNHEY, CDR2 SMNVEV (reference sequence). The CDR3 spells CASSLSNRGGYTF. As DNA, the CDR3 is TGTGCCAGCAGTTTATCGAACAGGGGCGGCTACACCTTC.

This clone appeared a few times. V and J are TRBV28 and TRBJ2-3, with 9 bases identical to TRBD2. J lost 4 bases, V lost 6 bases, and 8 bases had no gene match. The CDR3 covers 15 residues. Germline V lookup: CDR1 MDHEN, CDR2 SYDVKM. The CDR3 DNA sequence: TGTGCCAGCAGACCGCCGGGACTAGCTCCAGATACGCAGTATTTT. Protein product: CASRPPGLAPDTQYF.

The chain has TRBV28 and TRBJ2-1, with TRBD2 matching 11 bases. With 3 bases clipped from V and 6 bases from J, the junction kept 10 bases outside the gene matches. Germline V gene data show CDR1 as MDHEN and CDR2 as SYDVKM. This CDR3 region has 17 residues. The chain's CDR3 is CASSFGIAGGLGNEQFF. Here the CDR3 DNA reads TGTGCCAGCAGTTTTGGGATAGCGGGAGGGCTGGGCAATGAGCAGTTCTTC.

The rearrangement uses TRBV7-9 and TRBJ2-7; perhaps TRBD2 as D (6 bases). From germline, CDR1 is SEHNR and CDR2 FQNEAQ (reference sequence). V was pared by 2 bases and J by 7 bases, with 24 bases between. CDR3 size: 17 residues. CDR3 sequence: CASSLSTDGRGGIEQYF. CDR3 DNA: TGTGCCAGCAGCTTAAGTACTGATGGTCGGGGCGGGATTGAGCAGTACTTC.

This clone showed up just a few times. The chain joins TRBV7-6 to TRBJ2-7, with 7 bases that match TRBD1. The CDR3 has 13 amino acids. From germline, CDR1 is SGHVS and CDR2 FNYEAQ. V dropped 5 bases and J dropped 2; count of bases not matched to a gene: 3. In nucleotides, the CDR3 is TGTGCCAGCAGCCGGCAGGGGGCCTACGAGCAGTACTTC. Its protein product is CASSRQGAYEQYF.

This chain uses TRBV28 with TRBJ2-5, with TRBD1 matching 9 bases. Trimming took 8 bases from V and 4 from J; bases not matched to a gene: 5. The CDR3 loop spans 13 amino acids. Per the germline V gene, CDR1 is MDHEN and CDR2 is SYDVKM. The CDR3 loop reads CASRRQGGETQYF. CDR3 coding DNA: TGTGCCAGCCGTCGACAGGGGGGAGAGACCCAGTACTTC.

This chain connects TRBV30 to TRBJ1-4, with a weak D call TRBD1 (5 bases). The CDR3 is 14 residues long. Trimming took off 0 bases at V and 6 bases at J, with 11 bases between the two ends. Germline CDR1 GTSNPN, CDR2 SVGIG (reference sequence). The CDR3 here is CAWSVLGRDEKLFF. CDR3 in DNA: TGTGCCTGGAGTGTTCTTGGCAGGGATGAAAAACTGTTTTTT.

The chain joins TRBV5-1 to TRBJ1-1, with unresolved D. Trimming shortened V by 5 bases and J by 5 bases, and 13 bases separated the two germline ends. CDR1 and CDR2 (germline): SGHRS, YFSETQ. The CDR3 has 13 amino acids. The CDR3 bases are TGCGCCAGCAGGGAGGGCGGAAGGACTGAAGCTTTCTTT. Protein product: CASREGGRTEAFF.

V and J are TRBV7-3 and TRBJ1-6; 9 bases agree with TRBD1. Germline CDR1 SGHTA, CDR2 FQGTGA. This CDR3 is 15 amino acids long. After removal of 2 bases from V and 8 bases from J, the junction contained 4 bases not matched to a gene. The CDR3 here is CASSLGTGNYSPLHF. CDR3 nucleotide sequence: TGTGCCAGCAGCTTAGGGACAGGGAACTATTCACCCCTCCACTTT.

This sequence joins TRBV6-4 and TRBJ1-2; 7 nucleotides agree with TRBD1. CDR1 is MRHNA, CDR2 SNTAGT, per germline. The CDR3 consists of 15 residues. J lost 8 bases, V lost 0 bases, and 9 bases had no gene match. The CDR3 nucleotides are TGTGCCAGCAGTGACTCCCCTGACAGGGTGGGAGGCTACACCTTC. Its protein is CASSDSPDRVGGYTF.

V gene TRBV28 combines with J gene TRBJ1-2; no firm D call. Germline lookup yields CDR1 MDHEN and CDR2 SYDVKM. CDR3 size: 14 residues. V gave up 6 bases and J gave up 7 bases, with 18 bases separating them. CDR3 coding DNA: TGTGCCAGCAGGGAGGGTCCGGGTTTCTTTGGCTACACCTTC. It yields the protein CASREGPGFFGYTF.

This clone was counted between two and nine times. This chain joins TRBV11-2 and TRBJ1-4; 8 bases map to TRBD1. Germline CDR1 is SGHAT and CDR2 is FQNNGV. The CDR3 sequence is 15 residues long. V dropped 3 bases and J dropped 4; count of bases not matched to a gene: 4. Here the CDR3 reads CASSLGQAINEKLFF. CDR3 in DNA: TGTGCCAGCAGCTTGGGACAGGCAATTAATGAAAAACTGTTTTTT.

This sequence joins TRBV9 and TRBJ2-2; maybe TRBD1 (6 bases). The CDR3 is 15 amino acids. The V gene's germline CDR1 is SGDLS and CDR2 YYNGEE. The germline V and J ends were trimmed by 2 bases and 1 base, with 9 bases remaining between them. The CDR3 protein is CASSVMGQNTGELFF. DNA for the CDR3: TGTGCCAGCAGCGTGATGGGACAGAACACCGGGGAGCTGTTTTTT.

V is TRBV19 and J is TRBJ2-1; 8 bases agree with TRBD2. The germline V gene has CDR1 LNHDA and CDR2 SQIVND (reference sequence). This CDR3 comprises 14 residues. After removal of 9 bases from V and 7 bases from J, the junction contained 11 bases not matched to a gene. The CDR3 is CASTPAGVVNEQFF. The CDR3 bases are TGTGCCAGCACGCCAGCGGGAGTGGTGAATGAGCAGTTCTTC. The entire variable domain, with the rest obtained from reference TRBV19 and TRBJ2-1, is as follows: DGGITQSPKYLFRKEGQNVTLSCEQNLNHDAMYWYRQDPGQGLRLIYYSQIVNDFQKGDIAEGYSVSREKKESFPLTVTSAQKNPTAFYLCASTPAGVVNEQFFGPGTRLTVL.

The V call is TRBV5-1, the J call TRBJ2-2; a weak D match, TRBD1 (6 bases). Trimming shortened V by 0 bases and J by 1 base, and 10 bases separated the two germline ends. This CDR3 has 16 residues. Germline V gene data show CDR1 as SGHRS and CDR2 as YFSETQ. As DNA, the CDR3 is TGCGCCAGCAGCTTGGTAGGGGGAAAGAACACCGGGGAGCTGTTTTTT. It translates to CASSLVGGKNTGELFF.

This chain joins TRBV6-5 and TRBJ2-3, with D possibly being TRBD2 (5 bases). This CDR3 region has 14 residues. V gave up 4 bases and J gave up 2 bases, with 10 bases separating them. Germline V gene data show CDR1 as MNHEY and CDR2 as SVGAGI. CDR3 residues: CASSSGGNTDTQYF. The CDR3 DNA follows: TGTGCCAGCAGTTCCGGAGGTAACACAGATACGCAGTATTTT.

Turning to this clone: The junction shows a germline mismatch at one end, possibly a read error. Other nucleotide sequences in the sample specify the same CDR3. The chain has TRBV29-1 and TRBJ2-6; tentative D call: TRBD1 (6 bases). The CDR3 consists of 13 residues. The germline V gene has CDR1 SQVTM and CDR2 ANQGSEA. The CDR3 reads CSVGTTGANVLTF. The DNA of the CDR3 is TGCAGCGTCGGGACAACCGGGGCCAATGTCCTGACTTTC.

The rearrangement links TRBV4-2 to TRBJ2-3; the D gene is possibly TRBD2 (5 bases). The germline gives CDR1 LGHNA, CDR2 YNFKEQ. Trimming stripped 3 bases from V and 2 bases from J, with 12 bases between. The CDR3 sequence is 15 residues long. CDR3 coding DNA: TGTGCCAGCAGCCAGCAGGACTTTTCCACAGATACGCAGTATTTT. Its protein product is CASSQQDFSTDTQYF.

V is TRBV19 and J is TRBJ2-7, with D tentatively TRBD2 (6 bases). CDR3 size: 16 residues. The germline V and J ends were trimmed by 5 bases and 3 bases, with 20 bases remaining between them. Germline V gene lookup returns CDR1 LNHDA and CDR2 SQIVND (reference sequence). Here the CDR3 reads CASSEGAGGPYYEQYF. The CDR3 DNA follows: TGTGCCAGTAGTGAGGGCGCCGGGGGACCTTACTACGAGCAGTACTTC.

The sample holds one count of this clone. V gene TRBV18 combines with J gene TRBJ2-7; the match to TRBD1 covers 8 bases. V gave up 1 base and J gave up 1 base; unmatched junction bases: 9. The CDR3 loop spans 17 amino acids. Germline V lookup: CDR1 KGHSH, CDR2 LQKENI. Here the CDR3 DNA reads TGTGCCAGCTCACCACTTAGGTCAGGGGGCAGTTCCTACGAGCAGTACTTC. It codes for CASSPLRSGGSSYEQYF.